One TCR beta chain is described in this entry. The sample comes from a study of shared clonotypes between healthy human individuals. Only in-frame clones appear in the TCRdb table, and some are missing; sequencing was by immunoSEQ multiplex PCR. The sample includes approximately 2.5 million clones, roughly 93% of them seen just once. CDR1 is MNHNY and CDR2 is SVGAGI in the germline V gene (reference sequence). The germline V and J ends were trimmed by 2 bases and 4 bases, with 17 bases remaining between them. The CDR3 runs to 16 residues. The receptor comes from a man younger than 35 in good health. Some clones in this sample may be carry-over from other donors' samples. Sequenced sample: naive CD4+ T cells from PBMCs. Subset here: CD45RA+ positively selected. V and J are TRBV6-6 and TRBJ1-1, with D maybe TRBD1 (5 bases). Here the CDR3 DNA reads TGTGCCAGCAGTTACGTACCAGGGTCTATCCCCACTGAAGCTTTCTTT. Encoded protein: CASSYVPGSIPTEAFF.